Listed below are T cell receptor beta chains from one sample, sequenced in a study of T-cell memory formation after mild COVID-19. TCRdb ran MiXCR on the 5' RACE reads and lists one entry per CDR3 protein. This table has about 250,000 distinct CDR3 sequences, around 17% appearing once. Material: PBMCs or a T cell subset sorted from them (not recorded which). The receptors shown here come from a man in his late teens or twenties who had mild COVID-19 (a few samples of this study predate the infection). Cell type and time point are not known. The conserved cysteine and the conserved F or W are not part of the CDR3 here.

v_gene: TRBV20-1
j_gene: TRBJ2-3
CDR3aa: SASTGGGGGLSTDTQY

v_gene: TRBV28
j_gene: TRBJ2-5
CDR3aa: ASSLSQTRRETQY

v_gene: TRBV6-6
j_gene: TRBJ2-1
CDR3aa: ASSYSRGGDYNEQF

v_gene: TRBV29-1
j_gene: TRBJ1-1
CDR3aa: SVGGNRKTEAF

v_gene: TRBV12-3/TRBV12-4
j_gene: TRBJ2-7
CDR3aa: ASRTDSWSYEQY

v_gene: TRBV7-2
j_gene: TRBJ1-4
CDR3aa: ASSLGRAHEKLF

v_gene: TRBV7-8
j_gene: TRBJ1-5
CDR3aa: ASSLHAQPQH

v_gene: TRBV30
j_gene: TRBJ1-5
CDR3aa: ASRSGVGQPQH

v_gene: TRBV5-4
j_gene: TRBJ2-3
CDR3aa: ASSSAGTSKDTQY

v_gene: TRBV30
j_gene: TRBJ2-5
CDR3aa: AWRTHRDGGTQY

v_gene: TRBV4-1
j_gene: TRBJ1-2
CDR3aa: ASSHTGSANYGYT

v_gene: TRBV12-3/TRBV12-4
j_gene: TRBJ1-6
CDR3aa: ASSFANSPLH

v_gene: TRBV12-3/TRBV12-4
j_gene: TRBJ1-5
CDR3aa: ASSLGGGGGQPQH

v_gene: TRBV2
j_gene: TRBJ2-7
CDR3aa: ASERGAYEQY

v_gene: TRBV6-6
j_gene: TRBJ2-3
CDR3aa: ASSGRQRGSDTQY

v_gene: TRBV6-2/TRBV6-3
j_gene: TRBJ2-3
CDR3aa: ASSYWDPVTDTQY

v_gene: TRBV9
j_gene: TRBJ1-1
CDR3aa: ASSVDGGRGTEAF

v_gene: TRBV5-1
j_gene: TRBJ2-3
CDR3aa: ASNLEGTDTQY

v_gene: TRBV6-4
j_gene: TRBJ2-5
CDR3aa: ASNLTRLAGADYPGETQY

v_gene: TRBV12-3/TRBV12-4
j_gene: TRBJ2-3
CDR3aa: ASSFYRGPFTDTQY

v_gene: TRBV20-1
j_gene: TRBJ1-4
CDR3aa: SARAGALNEKLF

v_gene: TRBV7-9
j_gene: TRBJ2-5
CDR3aa: ASSPGQAQETQY

v_gene: TRBV5-1
j_gene: TRBJ1-4
CDR3aa: ASSWEARSNEKLF

v_gene: TRBV4-2
j_gene: TRBJ2-3
CDR3aa: ASSQVRGGWGLAEDTQY

v_gene: TRBV28
j_gene: TRBJ2-5
CDR3aa: ATTNPAGRGQETQY

v_gene: TRBV5-1
j_gene: TRBJ1-3
CDR3aa: ASSPPGGNTIY

v_gene: TRBV5-1
j_gene: TRBJ2-4
CDR3aa: ASSADSKNIQY

v_gene: TRBV5-1
j_gene: TRBJ2-5
CDR3aa: ASSLGTGTGEETQY

v_gene: TRBV5-1
j_gene: TRBJ2-2
CDR3aa: ASSLDSRMLTGELF

v_gene: TRBV19
j_gene: TRBJ2-5
CDR3aa: ASSISQGARETQY

v_gene: TRBV7-2
j_gene: TRBJ1-1
CDR3aa: ASSPTGSLRAF

v_gene: TRBV7-2
j_gene: TRBJ1-1
CDR3aa: ASSLDFGNTEAF

v_gene: TRBV29-1
j_gene: TRBJ2-1
CDR3aa: SAARDMGYNEQF

v_gene: TRBV27
j_gene: TRBJ1-4
CDR3aa: ASSMTGIGEKLF

v_gene: TRBV4-1
j_gene: TRBJ2-1
CDR3aa: ASSLSRTSGGYNEQF

v_gene: TRBV5-6
j_gene: TRBJ1-2
CDR3aa: ASTAGFHGYT

v_gene: TRBV5-1
j_gene: TRBJ1-6
CDR3aa: ASSLDLRSPLH

v_gene: TRBV12-3/TRBV12-4
j_gene: TRBJ1-5
CDR3aa: ASSLTVNSNQPQH

v_gene: TRBV5-1
j_gene: TRBJ2-7
CDR3aa: ASSWDTTTGEQY

v_gene: TRBV5-1
j_gene: TRBJ2-3
CDR3aa: ASRQGAEGDTQY

v_gene: TRBV6-2/TRBV6-3
j_gene: TRBJ2-7
CDR3aa: ATRYGPGRAQY

v_gene: TRBV3-1
j_gene: TRBJ2-5
CDR3aa: ASSQDAETQY

v_gene: TRBV29-1
j_gene: TRBJ2-5
CDR3aa: SVGHAGGWETQY

v_gene: TRBV5-1
j_gene: TRBJ1-5
CDR3aa: ASSPGPWDRDQPQH

v_gene: TRBV6-6
j_gene: TRBJ2-2
CDR3aa: ASSLPPGTAFTGELF

v_gene: TRBV29-1
j_gene: TRBJ2-1
CDR3aa: SVDGYNEQF

v_gene: TRBV12-5
j_gene: TRBJ2-5
CDR3aa: ASGLGTSGGDQETQY

v_gene: TRBV20-1
j_gene: TRBJ2-7
CDR3aa: SAPASGTSV

v_gene: TRBV20-1
j_gene: TRBJ1-1
CDR3aa: SARRGADAEAF

v_gene: TRBV7-3
j_gene: TRBJ2-1
CDR3aa: ASSTGTARGEQF

v_gene: TRBV5-1
j_gene: TRBJ1-1
CDR3aa: ASSSTGGLLNTEAF

v_gene: TRBV5-6
j_gene: TRBJ1-4
CDR3aa: ASSFVTGGSEKLF

v_gene: TRBV3-1
j_gene: TRBJ2-3
CDR3aa: ASSRTRNSRLDTQY

v_gene: TRBV12-5
j_gene: TRBJ2-3
CDR3aa: ASGLALAGAGDTQY

v_gene: TRBV4-3
j_gene: TRBJ2-1
CDR3aa: ASSQGTGVTYNEQF

v_gene: TRBV5-1
j_gene: TRBJ2-3
CDR3aa: ASKVTTVTDTQY

v_gene: TRBV5-1
j_gene: TRBJ1-2
CDR3aa: ASSAAGTGAYGYT

v_gene: TRBV20-1
j_gene: TRBJ1-1
CDR3aa: SARLGWGWGLAF

v_gene: TRBV18
j_gene: TRBJ2-1
CDR3aa: ASSPGQANEQF